This T cell receptor beta chain was found in a study of spatial heterogeneity in lung cancer (dated by TCRdb to between 2018 and 2020). For the wider study: Beta-chain transcripts were consistently detected in greater numbers than alpha-chain transcripts, which likely reflected higher beta-chain transcript abundance. At surgery, hundreds of tumor regions, around 68 matched nontumor lung samples and 45 to 60 PBMC samples were TCR-sequenced for both alpha and beta chains. In the raw uncorrected reads, each unique combination of TCR and UMI appeared on average more than ten times. The study quantitatively compared TCR alpha and beta repertoires across multiple tumor regions, matched nontumor lung and blood in non-small cell lung cancer. TCR repertoire features were related to nonsynonymous mutation counts determined by whole-exome sequencing of tumor tissue.

Relative to germline, V is 3 bases shorter and J is 0 bases shorter, with 6 bases between their ends. The CDR3 starts with the cysteine, ends with the phenylalanine, and has 15 residues. The kept DNA is CDR3 alone, 45 bases in frame from the first base. The germline V gene encodes CDR1 SEHNR and CDR2 FQNEAQ (reference sequence). Per the publication, the time point label means: sample taken at primary tumor resection. Without any cell sorting, TCR sequencing was performed on whole RNA extracted either from tumor and nontumor lung tissue or from cryopreserved PBMC samples. Donors were some 70 patients with early-stage, untreated non-small cell lung cancer from the lung TRACERx cohort. Patients were selected for TCR sequencing only if sufficient RNA was available from at least two tumor regions. The library was obtained by 5' RACE. The run used a NextSeq 500. The TCR library protocol attached a unique molecular identifier to each TCR cDNA molecule to allow correction of PCR and sequencing errors. The published analysis was carried out like this. Decombinator tools were used for TCR identification, UMI-based error correction and CDR3 extraction. Expanded TCRs were defined as those above a frequency of 2 per 1,000, corresponding to the top 1% of the tumor frequency distribution. Renyi diversity was computed with the R vegan package after each repertoire had been subsampled 100 times to 5,000 TCRs. CDR3 similarity networks were constructed using string-kernel similarity of amino acid triplets, with links drawn between CDR3s whose pairwise similarity was above 0.82. TCRdb reran the public reads through fastp at Q25 and MiXCR, keeping productive beta chains. Every entry covers one CDR3 protein and lists the most common genes and DNA from its rows. TCRdb, not the authors, supplied the V and J calls. The sample contains 20,000 or so distinct CDR3 sequences, about 3.3% of them found a single time. The ten largest clones represent around 30% of the sample.

Study-level results and caveats: Additional single-cell paired TCR alpha and beta sequencing was considered necessary to confirm, at a functional level, the hypothesis that regional TCRs recognize regional mutations. Ubiquitous expanded tumor TCRs were detected in blood more often at tumor resection than at routine follow-up.

This clonotype was recorded many times. Its specific antigen is unknown. No qualities accompany the bases; no much larger clone lies one base away. Rearrangement joined TRBV7-9 to TRBJ2-6; no D gene is confidently identified. This clonotype was obtained from a female donor with early-stage non-small cell lung cancer. The sample was PBMCs, taken at surgery. The CDR3 has the sequence CASSFGYSGANVLTF. The DNA sequence is as follows: TGTGCCAGCAGCTTCGGATACTCTGGGGCCAACGTCCTGACTTTC.